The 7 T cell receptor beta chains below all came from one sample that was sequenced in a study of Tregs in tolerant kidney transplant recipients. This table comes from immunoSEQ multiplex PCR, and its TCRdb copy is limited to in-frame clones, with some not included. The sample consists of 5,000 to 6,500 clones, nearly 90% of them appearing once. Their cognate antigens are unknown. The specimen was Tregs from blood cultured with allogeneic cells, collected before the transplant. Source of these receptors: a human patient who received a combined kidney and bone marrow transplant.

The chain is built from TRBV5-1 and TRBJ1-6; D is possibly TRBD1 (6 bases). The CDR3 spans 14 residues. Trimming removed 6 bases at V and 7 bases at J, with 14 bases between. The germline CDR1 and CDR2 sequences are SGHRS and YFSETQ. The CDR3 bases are TGCGCCAGCACTACGGGTACAGGGAATTCACCCCTCCACTTT. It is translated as CASTTGTGNSPLHF.

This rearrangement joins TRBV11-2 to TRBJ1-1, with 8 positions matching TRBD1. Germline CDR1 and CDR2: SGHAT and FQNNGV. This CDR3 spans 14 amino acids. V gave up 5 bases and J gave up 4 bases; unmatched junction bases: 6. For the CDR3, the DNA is TGTGCCAGCAGCCCAGTGGACAGGGCCACTGAAGCTTTCTTT. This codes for CASSPVDRATEAFF. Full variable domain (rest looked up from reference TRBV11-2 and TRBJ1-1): EAGVAQSPRYKIIEKRQSVAFWCNPISGHATLYWYQQILGQGPKLLIQFQNNGVVDDSQLPKDRFSAERLKGVDSTLKIQPAKLEDSAVYLCASSPVDRATEAFFGQGTRLTVV.

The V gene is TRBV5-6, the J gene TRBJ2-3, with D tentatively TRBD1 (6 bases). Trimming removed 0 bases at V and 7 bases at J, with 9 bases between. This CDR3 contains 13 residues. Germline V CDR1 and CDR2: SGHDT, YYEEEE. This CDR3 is CASSLAGQNTQYF. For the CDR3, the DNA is TGTGCCAGCAGCTTGGCCGGACAGAATACGCAGTATTTT.

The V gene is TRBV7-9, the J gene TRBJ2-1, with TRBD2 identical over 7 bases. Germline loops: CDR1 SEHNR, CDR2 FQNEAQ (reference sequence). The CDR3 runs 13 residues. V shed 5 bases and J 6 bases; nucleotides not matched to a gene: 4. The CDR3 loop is CASSRTSGNEQFF. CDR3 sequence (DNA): TGTGCCAGCAGCCGGACTAGTGGCAATGAGCAGTTCTTC.

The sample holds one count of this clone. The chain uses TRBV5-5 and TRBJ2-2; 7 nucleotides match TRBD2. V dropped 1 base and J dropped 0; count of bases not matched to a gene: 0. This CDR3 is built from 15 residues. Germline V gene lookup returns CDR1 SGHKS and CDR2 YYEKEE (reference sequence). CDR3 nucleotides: TGTGCCAGCAGCTTGCGGGGGGCGAACACCGGGGAGCTGTTTTTT. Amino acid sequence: CASSLRGANTGELFF. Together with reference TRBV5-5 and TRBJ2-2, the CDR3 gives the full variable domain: DAGVTQSPTHLIKTRGQQVTLRCSPISGHKSVSWYQQVLGQGPQFIFQYYEKEERGRGNFPDRFSARQFPNYSSELNVNALLLGDSALYLCASSLRGANTGELFFGEGSRLTVL.

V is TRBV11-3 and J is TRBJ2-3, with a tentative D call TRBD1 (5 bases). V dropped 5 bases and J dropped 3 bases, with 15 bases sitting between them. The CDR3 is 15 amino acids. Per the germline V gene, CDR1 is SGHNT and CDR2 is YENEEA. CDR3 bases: TGTGCCAGCAGCCAGGGTAGGGCCAGGACAGATACGCAGTATTTT. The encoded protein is CASSQGRARTDTQYF. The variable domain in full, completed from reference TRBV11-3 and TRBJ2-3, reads EAGVVQSPRYKIIEKKQPVAFWCNPISGHNTLYWYLQNLGQGPELLIRYENEEAVDDSQLPKDRFSAERLKGVDSTLKIQPAELGDSAVYLCASSQGRARTDTQYFGPGTRLTVL.

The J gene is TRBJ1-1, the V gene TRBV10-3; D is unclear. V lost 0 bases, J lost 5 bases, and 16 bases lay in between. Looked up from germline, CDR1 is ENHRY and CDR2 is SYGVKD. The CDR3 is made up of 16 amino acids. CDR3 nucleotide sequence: TGTGCCATCAGTGAGTCGACTGGATCGGAGGATACTGAAGCTTTCTTT. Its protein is CAISESTGSEDTEAFF.